The 23 T cell receptor beta chains listed next were all sequenced from one sample in a study of shared clonotypes between healthy human individuals (dated by TCRdb to 2020 to 2022). The protocol used for the library was the immunoSEQ multiplex PCR assay. TCRdb's version of the immuneACCESS table is confined to in-frame rearrangements and falls short of the full clone set. An unresolved V gene accounts for under half of the shortfall where checked; the remainder is of unknown origin. The sample yields about half a million clones; roughly 77% were counted once. Approximately 13% of the sample comes from the top ten. The specimen sequenced was PBMCs. The receptors stem from a woman in her forties in good health. Some clones in this sample may be carry-over from other donors' samples.

This clone was seen only once. The V gene is TRBV5-1, the J gene TRBJ2-7, with 7 bases aligning to TRBD2. The length of the CDR3 is 12 residues. J was trimmed by 6 bases and V by 2 bases; bases with no gene match: 2. The germline V gene encodes CDR1 SGHRS and CDR2 YFSETQ. The CDR3 loop reads CASSLAGSEQYF. The CDR3 region has the DNA TGCGCCAGCAGCTTAGCGGGGTCCGAGCAGTACTTC.

The V call is TRBV27, the J call TRBJ2-1; 7 bases line up with TRBD1. Per the germline V gene, CDR1 is MNHEY and CDR2 is SMNVEV (reference sequence). The CDR3 has 13 residues. V lost 6 bases to trimming and J lost 2 bases; unmatched junction nucleotides: 1. CDR3 DNA: TGTGCCAGCAGGGGGACAGCCTACAATGAGCAGTTCTTC. Protein product: CASRGTAYNEQFF.

This chain links TRBV4-3 with TRBJ2-5; 9 nucleotides agree with TRBD1. In germline, CDR1 is LGHNA, CDR2 YSLEER. The V segment lost 0 bases and the J segment 7 bases; nucleotides outside the gene matches: 9. The CDR3 totals 16 residues. The CDR3 nucleotides are TGCGCCAGCAGCCAAGATCGGGGCGGGACAGGGAGGACCCAGTACTTC. The encoded protein is CASSQDRGGTGRTQYF.

The rearrangement uses TRBV4-1 and TRBJ2-7; D ambiguous. Per the germline V gene, CDR1 is MGHRA and CDR2 is YSYEKL. V lost 2 bases to trimming and J lost 3 bases, with 11 bases between them. The CDR3 sequence is 14 residues long. In nucleotides, the CDR3 is TGCGCCAGCAGCCAACAGGCAGATTACTACGAGCAGTACTTC. Translated: CASSQQADYYEQYF.

This clone was counted a few times. The V gene is TRBV7-9, the J gene TRBJ2-7; 9 nucleotides line up with TRBD2. The CDR3 runs to 13 residues. The V gene's germline CDR1 is SEHNR and CDR2 FQNEAQ (reference sequence). Trimming removed 6 bases from V and 5 bases from J; junction bases left unmatched: 5. The CDR3 DNA reads as TGTGCCAGCAGTGGACTAGCGAATGACGAGCAGTACTTC. It encodes CASSGLANDEQYF.

Here the CDR3 reads CASSQDMGGNTIYF. The CDR3 DNA is TGCGCCAGCAGCCAAGATATGGGGGGAAACACCATATATTTT. V is TRBV4-1 and J is TRBJ1-3; no definite D call. Trimming pared 0 bases from V and 4 bases from J, leaving 7 bases between. Germline V gene sequence: CDR1 MGHRA, CDR2 YSYEKL. This CDR3 comprises 14 residues.

The sample holds a few counts of this clone. This rearrangement joins TRBV7-9 to TRBJ2-5; the D gene could be TRBD1 or TRBD2 (5 bases each). Trimming stripped 5 bases from V and 11 bases from J, with 24 bases between. CDR1 and CDR2 (germline): SEHNR, FQNEAQ (reference sequence). The CDR3 runs 15 residues. The CDR3: CASSHTLSGAREQYF. The CDR3 DNA reads TGTGCCAGCAGCCACACCTTGTCCGGGGCAAGGGAGCAGTACTTC.

The chain combines TRBV6-5 with TRBJ2-1; D may match TRBD1 or TRBD2 (5 bases each). The germline V and J ends were trimmed by 4 bases and 4 bases, with 8 bases remaining between them. Germline loops: CDR1 MNHEY, CDR2 SVGAGI. This CDR3 region has 13 residues. CDR3 sequence: CASSWGRYNEQFF. The CDR3 DNA reads TGTGCCAGCAGTTGGGGACGGTACAATGAGCAGTTCTTC.

This clone was seen ten or more times. The V gene is TRBV4-1, the J gene TRBJ2-7, with a weak D call TRBD2 (6 bases). Germline V gene lookup returns CDR1 MGHRA and CDR2 YSYEKL. The CDR3 contains 16 residues. Deletions cut 2 bases from V and 0 bases from J, with 14 bases between. CDR3 sequence: CASSQHGGMGSYEQYF. In DNA, the CDR3 is TGCGCCAGCAGCCAACATGGGGGGATGGGCTCCTACGAGCAGTACTTC.

The chain joins TRBV14 to TRBJ2-1; 13 bases align to TRBD2. This CDR3 is 14 amino acids long. Germline assignment: CDR1 SGHDN and CDR2 FVKESK. After removal of 2 bases from V and 9 bases from J, the junction contained 1 base not matched to a gene. As DNA, the CDR3 is TGTGCCAGCAGCCAAAGGACTAGCGGGAGTGAGCAGTTCTTC. This codes for CASSQRTSGSEQFF.

The chain uses TRBV7-9 and TRBJ2-5, with 7 bases matching TRBD1. The junction had 3 bases not matched to a gene; V was cut back by 1 base and J by 4 bases. The CDR3 contains 14 residues. CDR1 SEHNR and CDR2 FQNEAQ come from the germline V gene (reference sequence). The CDR3 loop is CASSLGDRVETQYF. The CDR3 DNA sequence: TGTGCCAGCAGCTTAGGGGACAGAGTAGAGACCCAGTACTTC. Filled out from reference TRBV7-9 and TRBJ2-5, the complete variable domain reads DTGVSQNPRHKITKRGQNVTFRCDPISEHNRLYWYRQTLGQGPEFLTYFQNEAQLEKSRLLSDRFSAERPKGSFSTLEIQRTEQGDSAMYLCASSLGDRVETQYFGPGTRLLVL.

Regarding this clone: This sample includes further DNA sequences coding for the same CDR3. The chain links TRBV5-1 to TRBJ2-7; TRBD2 is a possible D gene (5 bases). The CDR3 has 12 residues. CDR1 is SGHRS and CDR2 is YFSETQ in the germline V gene. The ends were cut back, 0 bases at V and 4 bases at J, with 5 bases in the middle. The CDR3 protein is CASSLGGYEQYF. CDR3 nucleotides: TGCGCCAGCAGCTTGGGAGGGTACGAGCAGTACTTC.

This chain connects TRBV5-1 to TRBJ2-5; TRBD1 matches at 11 bases. Per the germline V gene, CDR1 is SGHRS and CDR2 is YFSETQ. V shed 3 bases, J shed 5 bases, and the junction held 9 bases outside the gene matches. CDR3 length: 16 amino acids. The CDR3 sequence is CASSWRGQGEGETQYF. The CDR3 DNA reads TGCGCCAGCAGCTGGAGGGGACAGGGGGAAGGGGAGACCCAGTACTTC.

The rearrangement links TRBV5-1 to TRBJ2-5, with 9 bases lining up with TRBD2. The CDR3 sequence is 15 residues long. Germline CDR1 reads SGHRS; CDR2 reads YFSETQ. The V segment lost 0 bases and the J segment 5 bases; nucleotides outside the gene matches: 5. CDR3 DNA: TGCGCCAGCAGCTTGGATGGGACTAGCTTGGAGACCCAGTACTTC. This codes for CASSLDGTSLETQYF.

V usage is TRBV5-4 and J usage is TRBJ2-1, with D unresolved. From germline, CDR1 is SGHNT and CDR2 YYREEE (reference sequence). This CDR3 is 14 amino acids long. V lost 5 bases and J 0 bases, leaving 9 bases between the germline ends. The CDR3 DNA sequence: TGTGCCAGCAGGTTCGGAAGCTCCTACAATGAGCAGTTCTTC. This sequence encodes CASRFGSSYNEQFF.

Only one count was recorded for this clone. The rearrangement uses TRBV10-3 and TRBJ2-3, with D perhaps being TRBD1 or TRBD2 (5 bases each). Trimming took 6 bases from V and 2 from J, leaving 9 bases between them. The CDR3 sequence is 13 residues long. Per the germline V gene, CDR1 is ENHRY and CDR2 is SYGVKD. The CDR3 sequence is CAIRGPATDTQYF. In DNA, the CDR3 is TGTGCCATCAGGGGACCAGCCACAGATACGCAGTATTTT.

The chain employs TRBV6-5 and TRBJ1-2, with D tentatively TRBD1 (6 bases). The V end lost 6 bases, the J end lost 3 bases, and 11 bases lay between the germline ends. Germline V CDR1 and CDR2: MNHEY, SVGAGI. The CDR3 has 13 residues. This CDR3 reads CASSDRSYYGYTF. The CDR3 bases are TGTGCCAGCAGCGACAGGTCTTACTATGGCTACACCTTC.

V is TRBV2 and J is TRBJ2-7; 12 positions agree with TRBD1. The V gene's germline CDR1 is SNHLY and CDR2 FYNNEI. The CDR3 spans 14 residues. The V and J ends lost 8 bases and 7 bases, in that order; junction bases with no gene match: 9. In DNA form, the CDR3 reads TGTGCCAGCTCTTGGGGACAGGGGGCAGGGGAGCAGTACTTC. Translated: CASSWGQGAGEQYF. The full variable domain, rest sourced from reference TRBV2 and TRBJ2-7, is EPEVTQTPSHQVTQMGQEVILRCVPISNHLYFYWYRQILGQKVEFLVSFYNNEISEKSEIFDDQFSVERPDGSNFTLKIRSTKLEDSAMYFCASSWGQGAGEQYFGPGTRLTVT.

The CDR3 DNA reads TGTGCCAGCAGCTTAGAGTGGGAGGGCCACACCGGGGAGCTGTTTTTT. Its protein product is CASSLEWEGHTGELFF. The V gene is TRBV7-3, the J gene TRBJ2-2, with TRBD2 matching over 7 bases. Looked up from germline, CDR1 is SGHTA and CDR2 is FQGTGA. The CDR3 covers 16 residues. V dropped 2 bases and J dropped 3; count of bases not matched to a gene: 6.

The V call is TRBV6-4, the J call TRBJ2-3; 11 positions match TRBD1. Trimming took 6 bases from V and 4 from J; bases not matched to a gene: 6. From germline, CDR1 is MRHNA and CDR2 SNTAGT. The CDR3 loop spans 15 amino acids. The CDR3, as DNA: TGTGCCAGCAGCCGGACAGGGGGCGCGGCAGATACGCAGTATTTT. Protein product: CASSRTGGAADTQYF.

The chain's CDR3 is CASSRYGELFF. CDR3 coding DNA: TGTGCCAGCAGTCGTTACGGGGAGCTGTTTTTT. The V call is TRBV6-1, the J call TRBJ2-2; D is unresolved. The germline V gene has CDR1 MNHNS and CDR2 SASEGT. V was trimmed by 5 bases and J by 7 bases, leaving 5 bases between them. The length of the CDR3 is 11 residues.

CDR3: CASSLVERVDEQYF. The CDR3 DNA is TGTGCCAGCAGCTTAGTCGAACGGGTCGACGAGCAGTACTTC. J is TRBJ2-7 and V is TRBV7-9, with D uncertain. The V gene lost 1 base and the J gene lost 5 bases, with 12 bases spanning the gap. CDR3 size: 14 residues. Germline CDR1 SEHNR, CDR2 FQNEAQ (reference sequence).

DNA of the CDR3: TGTGCCAGCAGCGAGGGGATCTATAGCTATGGCTACACCTTC. Its protein is CASSEGIYSYGYTF. The chain uses TRBV9 and TRBJ1-2, with a tentative D call TRBD1 (5 bases). Germline V gene data show CDR1 as SGDLS and CDR2 as YYNGEE. This CDR3 region has 14 residues. Trimming cost V 3 bases and J 4 bases, with 13 bases left between them.